A single sample is the source of the 26 T cell receptor beta chains below, sequenced in a study of identifying expanded T cells in peripheral blood. The method was immunoSEQ multiplex PCR; TCRdb's version includes in-frame clones alone and lacks a portion of them. Among more than 95,000 clones listed, roughly 84% were seen once. The sequenced material came from blood. The receptors shown here come from a person between 18 and 75 years old in good health.

J is TRBJ2-1 and V is TRBV5-6, with D possibly being TRBD2 (6 bases). Germline V gene lookup returns CDR1 SGHDT and CDR2 YYEEEE. The V end lost 1 base, the J end lost 7 bases, and 21 bases lay between the germline ends. The CDR3 has 17 amino acids. The CDR3 coding sequence is TGTGCCAGCAGCTTGCAAACTGGGGGGAGAAGGCGAAATGAGCAGTTCTTC. This sequence encodes CASSLQTGGRRRNEQFF.

The table lists this clone with a count of one. The V call is TRBV7-8, the J call TRBJ1-2, with D maybe TRBD1 (5 bases). The CDR3 is 15 amino acids. V was clipped by 1 base and J by 5 bases, with 14 bases between them. The germline CDR1 and CDR2 sequences are SGHVS and FQNEAQ. The CDR3 DNA sequence: TGTGCCAGCAGCTTAGTTTATGGGGGGAGATATGGCTACACCTTC. This encodes CASSLVYGGRYGYTF.

The chain is built from TRBV5-1 and TRBJ2-3; perhaps TRBD2 as D (6 bases). Germline assignment: CDR1 SGHRS and CDR2 YFSETQ. V was pared by 7 bases and J by 0 bases, with 15 bases between. The CDR3 extends over 15 amino acids. The CDR3 loop is CASGRSQPSTDTQYF. CDR3 bases: TGCGCCAGCGGGAGGTCGCAGCCGAGCACAGATACGCAGTATTTT.

The chain has TRBV5-1 and TRBJ1-1; no clear D. The V end lost 0 bases, the J end lost 11 bases, and 11 bases lay between the germline ends. CDR3 length equals 12 residues. The germline V gene encodes CDR1 SGHRS and CDR2 YFSETQ. CDR3: CASSLGGSRAFF. The CDR3, as DNA: TGCGCCAGCAGCTTGGGTGGCAGCCGCGCTTTCTTT. Variable domain in full (rest from reference TRBV5-1 and TRBJ1-1): KAGVTQTPRYLIKTRGQQVTLSCSPISGHRSVSWYQQTPGQGLQFLFEYFSETQRNKGNFPGRFSGRQFSNSRSEMNVSTLELGDSALYLCASSLGGSRAFFGQGTRLTVV.

In this sample, this clone turned up once. In nucleotides, the CDR3 is TGCGCCAGCAGCCAAGCGCCCGAGGGTACGCAGTATTTT. Translation gives CASSQAPEGTQYF. V and J are TRBV4-1 and TRBJ2-3; perhaps TRBD2 as D (5 bases). The CDR3 contains 13 residues. Germline CDR1 is MGHRA and CDR2 is YSYEKL. Trimming took 1 base from V and 8 from J, leaving 10 bases between them.

The V gene is TRBV5-1, the J gene TRBJ1-1; D perhaps matches TRBD1 (6 bases). Trimming shortened V by 4 bases and J by 5 bases, and 18 bases separated the two germline ends. Germline CDR1 and CDR2: SGHRS and YFSETQ. The CDR3 covers 15 residues. The CDR3 DNA sequence: TGCGCCAGCAGCCTTGGGACAACAGGTTTGACTGAAGCTTTCTTT. Protein sequence: CASSLGTTGLTEAFF.

The CDR3 DNA sequence: TGTGCCAGCAGTGAATCGTTCGGGGTTTCTGGAAACACCATATATTTT. Translation: CASSESFGVSGNTIYF. This chain joins TRBV6-1 and TRBJ1-3; D gene unclear. Germline loops: CDR1 MNHNS, CDR2 SASEGT. CDR3 length equals 16 residues. Trimming took 2 bases from V and 1 from J, leaving 12 bases between them.

This clone appeared a few times. The V call is TRBV18, the J call TRBJ1-2; no clear D. CDR1 and CDR2 (germline): KGHSH, LQKENI. This CDR3 contains 13 residues. With 2 bases removed from V and 8 bases from J, the gap between germline ends came to 12 bases. CDR3 in DNA: TGTGCCAGCTCACCAGGGCATCTGGAGGGCTACACCTTC. Its translation: CASSPGHLEGYTF. Using reference TRBV18 and TRBJ1-2 for the parts outside the CDR3, the full variable domain is NAGVMQNPRHLVRRRGQEARLRCSPMKGHSHVYWYRQLPEEGLKFMVYLQKENIIDESGMPKERFSAEFPKEGPSILRIQQVVRGDSAAYFCASSPGHLEGYTFGSGTRLTVV.

The chain has TRBV6-6 and TRBJ2-1; 7 positions match TRBD2. The CDR3 extends over 13 amino acids. The J segment lost 7 bases and the V segment lost 1 base, leaving 1 base of the junction unmatched. In germline, CDR1 is MNHNY, CDR2 SVGAGI (reference sequence). The CDR3 protein is CASSYYGGNEQFF. The DNA of the CDR3 is TGTGCCAGCAGTTACTACGGGGGGAATGAGCAGTTCTTC.

V usage is TRBV5-4 and J usage is TRBJ1-4, with 8 bases lining up with TRBD1. The CDR3 extends over 18 amino acids. Germline V CDR1 and CDR2: SGHNT, YYREEE (reference sequence). V lost 0 bases to trimming and J lost 0 bases; unmatched junction nucleotides: 7. The CDR3 DNA is TGTGCCAGCAGCTTGGGACAGGGGACCCTTGCAACTAATGAAAAACTGTTTTTT. It specifies CASSLGQGTLATNEKLFF.

The CDR3 bases are TGTGCCATCAGTGGTCAGGGGGCGGATACGCAGTATTTT. Translation gives CAISGQGADTQYF. V gene TRBV10-3 combines with J gene TRBJ2-3; 8 bases agree with TRBD1. The CDR3 length is 13 residues. In germline, CDR1 is ENHRY, CDR2 SYGVKD. V lost 4 bases to trimming and J lost 6 bases; unmatched junction nucleotides: 3.

The rearrangement uses TRBV4-3 and TRBJ2-5; no firm D call. This CDR3 is built from 16 residues. With 0 bases removed from V and 0 bases from J, the gap between germline ends came to 11 bases. CDR1 and CDR2 from the germline V gene are LGHNA and YSLEER. Here the CDR3 reads CASSQEVWDDQETQYF. The CDR3 DNA is TGCGCCAGCAGCCAAGAGGTTTGGGATGACCAAGAGACCCAGTACTTC.

This clone was observed a single time. This chain links TRBV7-3 with TRBJ1-4; D is unclear. This CDR3 region has 17 residues. V lost 5 bases, J lost 4 bases, and 20 bases lay in between. From germline, CDR1 is SGHTA and CDR2 FQGTGA. The CDR3 loop reads CASSPDVGESFNEKLFF. The CDR3 DNA follows: TGTGCCAGCAGCCCGGACGTGGGCGAGAGTTTTAATGAAAAACTGTTTTTT.

The chain carries TRBV10-3 and TRBJ1-2; 8 positions agree with TRBD1. The trim removed 6 bases at V and 5 bases at J, leaving 17 bases unmatched. Germline CDR1 reads ENHRY; CDR2 reads SYGVKD. The CDR3 spans 17 residues. Here the CDR3 reads CAIRDGTGVGGVYGYTF. For the CDR3, the DNA is TGTGCCATCAGGGACGGGACAGGTGTCGGTGGGGTATATGGCTACACCTTC.

This sequence joins TRBV9 and TRBJ1-1; D might be TRBD1 (5 bases). The V gene's germline CDR1 is SGDLS and CDR2 YYNGEE. V shed 2 bases and J shed 0 bases, with 8 bases lying between them. The CDR3 spans 14 residues. The chain's CDR3 is CASSVDSMNTEAFF. In nucleotides, the CDR3 is TGTGCCAGCAGCGTCGACAGCATGAACACTGAAGCTTTCTTT.

The chain is built from TRBV6-5 and TRBJ1-1, with D maybe TRBD1 (6 bases). The CDR3 has 12 amino acids. V shed 10 bases and J shed 7 bases, with 16 bases lying between them. CDR1 and CDR2 from the germline V gene are MNHEY and SVGAGI. DNA of the CDR3: TGTGCCACCTTGACGGGGGCGAATGAAGCTTTCTTT. This sequence encodes CATLTGANEAFF.

This chain joins TRBV5-1 and TRBJ1-2; TRBD1 agrees at 11 bases. The CDR3 consists of 23 residues. Germline V gene sequence: CDR1 SGHRS, CDR2 YFSETQ. Trimming removed 0 bases from V and 4 bases from J; junction bases left unmatched: 26. This CDR3 is CASSLGTWDRGTPERFSIYGYTF. As DNA, the CDR3 is TGCGCCAGCAGCTTGGGGACCTGGGACAGGGGGACCCCCGAACGGTTCTCTATCTATGGCTACACCTTC.

The chain carries TRBV9 and TRBJ2-3, with 9 bases that match TRBD2. With 2 bases clipped from V and 0 bases from J, the junction kept 7 bases outside the gene matches. Germline V gene sequence: CDR1 SGDLS, CDR2 YYNGEE. The CDR3 contains 17 residues. DNA of the CDR3: TGTGCCAGCAGCGTGGCGCGGGGGGGGCGGAGCACAGATACGCAGTATTTT. Protein product: CASSVARGGRSTDTQYF.

The rearrangement links TRBV11-2 to TRBJ1-1; perhaps TRBD1 as D (5 bases). The V end lost 6 bases, the J end lost 8 bases, and 19 bases lay between the germline ends. Germline loops: CDR1 SGHAT, CDR2 FQNNGV. The CDR3 covers 14 residues. The CDR3 coding sequence is TGTGCCAGCAGGTCGGGGGGGGTTCATTTGGAAGCTTTCTTT. Translated, it gives CASRSGGVHLEAFF. The full variable domain, its missing parts supplied by reference TRBV11-2 and TRBJ1-1, is EAGVAQSPRYKIIEKRQSVAFWCNPISGHATLYWYQQILGQGPKLLIQFQNNGVVDDSQLPKDRFSAERLKGVDSTLKIQPAKLEDSAVYLCASRSGGVHLEAFFGQGTRLTVV.

This clone appeared once. This sequence joins TRBV27 and TRBJ2-1; D might be TRBD1 (6 bases). Germline CDR1 is MNHEY and CDR2 is SMNVEV (reference sequence). There are 12 residues in the CDR3. Trimming removed 4 bases from V and 12 bases from J, with 13 bases in between. The DNA for the CDR3 is TGTGCCAGCAGTTCACTTGACAGGAGGCAGTTCTTC. Protein: CASSSLDRRQFF.

This clone was counted a few times. V gene TRBV6-1 combines with J gene TRBJ1-2, with D possibly being TRBD1 (5 bases). Trimming shortened V by 7 bases and J by 6 bases, and 9 bases separated the two germline ends. This CDR3 has 11 residues. Germline lookup yields CDR1 MNHNS and CDR2 SASEGT. The CDR3 loop reads CASNGGNGYTF. CDR3 bases: TGTGCCAGCAACGGGGGAAATGGCTACACCTTC.

The CDR3 loop reads CASSLYGGKLFF. The CDR3 nucleotides read TGTGCCAGCAGCTTGTACGGTGGGAAGCTGTTTTTT. V usage is TRBV5-4 and J usage is TRBJ2-2; D unclear. Trimming took off 1 base at V and 12 bases at J, with 10 bases between the two ends. Germline V CDR1 and CDR2: SGHNT, YYREEE (reference sequence). The CDR3 extends over 12 amino acids.

This clone came up once. The chain joins TRBV6-5 to TRBJ1-2; D gene uncertain. Per the germline V gene, CDR1 is MNHEY and CDR2 is SVGAGI. The CDR3 spans 12 residues. V shed 4 bases and J shed 11 bases, with 14 bases lying between them. CDR3 protein: CASSLGHDPYTF. The DNA for the CDR3 is TGTGCCAGCAGTTTGGGTCACGACCCTTACACCTTC.

The chain couples TRBV19 to TRBJ1-5, with a tentative D call TRBD1 (6 bases). The CDR3 consists of 13 residues. V lost 8 bases, J lost 4 bases, and 12 bases lay in between. Germline V gene sequence: CDR1 LNHDA, CDR2 SQIVND (reference sequence). CDR3 residues: CASAGTPNQPQHF. The CDR3 DNA reads TGTGCCAGTGCCGGGACACCTAATCAGCCCCAGCATTTT.

The chain employs TRBV15 and TRBJ1-1, with no clear D. Trimming stripped 0 bases from V and 2 bases from J, with 7 bases between. The CDR3 contains 14 residues. Germline V gene sequence: CDR1 LNHNV, CDR2 YYDKDF (reference sequence). The CDR3, as DNA: TGTGCCACCAGCAGAGATCTCGTAAACACTGAAGCTTTCTTT. As protein: CATSRDLVNTEAFF.

This clone has a count of ten or more. This chain connects TRBV7-2 to TRBJ1-2; D remains ambiguous. Trimming left V 1 base short and J 8 bases short, with 11 bases between. Germline CDR1 and CDR2: SGHTA and FQGNSA. This CDR3 has 13 residues. This chain's CDR3 is CASSLVGGLGYTF. CDR3 in DNA: TGTGCCAGCAGCTTAGTTGGCGGCTTAGGCTACACCTTC.